This T cell receptor (beta chain) came from a study of T cell responses to AZD1222 COVID-19 vaccine. Points from the study as a whole: The study found vaccine-associated CD4 TCRs spanning spike, dominant at 160-218 and 743-854. Clonal diversity may have been underestimated, and the donors were mostly white British, with more females than males.

The method was immunoSEQ multiplex PCR; TCRdb's version includes in-frame clones alone and lacks a portion of them. The sample has more than 85,000 clones, 70% to 90% seen once. The CDR3 sequence is 12 residues long. V was cut by 6 bases and J by 0 bases, with 4 bases left in between. The V gene's germline CDR1 is MNHEY and CDR2 SVGAGI. This clone occurred once. Antigen specificity is unknown. The V and J genes are TRBV6-5 and TRBJ2-3, with unresolved D. This receptor was taken from an adult in good health. The starting material was peripheral blood, obtained on day 0 of AZD1222 vaccination. CDR3 protein: CASRGSTDTQYF. As DNA, the CDR3 is TGTGCCAGCAGGGGAAGCACAGATACGCAGTATTTT.